This T cell receptor (beta chain) was observed in a study of regulatory T cells in long-lasting Graves disease. The table lists this clonotype with many counts. Arm-PCR of CDR3 regions and iRepertoire HTBI primers were used to build TCR beta libraries. TCRdb re-analysed the multiplex PCR reads in MiXCR, keeping a single row per CDR3 protein. The table includes roughly 490,000 distinct CDR3 sequences, under 25% detected once. Time point defined: persistent/refractory GD, antithyroid drugs over 5 years with positive TRAb. The authors made the TCR library using RNA they extracted from PBMCs. Trimming cost V 8 bases and J 0 bases; bases outside gene matches: 4. The CDR3 totals 15 residues. Germline values: CDR1 MDHEN, CDR2 SYDVKM.

The V gene is TRBV28, the J gene TRBJ2-6, with TRBD1 identical over 7 bases. This specimen consisted of peripheral blood mononuclear cells (PBMCs), obtained when the disease was refractory, from a patient treated with antithyroid drugs. This TCR came from a female donor with Graves disease. This CDR3 is CASHEGASGANVLTF. Here the CDR3 DNA reads TGTGCCAGCCACGAGGGGGCCTCTGGGGCCAACGTCCTGACTTTC. The variable domain in full, with the rest retrieved from reference TRBV28 and TRBJ2-6, is DVKVTQSSRYLVKRTGEKVFLECVQDMDHENMFWYRQDPGLGLRLIYFSYDVKMKEKGDIPEGYSVSREKKERFSLILESASTNQTSMYLCASHEGASGANVLTFGAGSRLTVL.